This TCR beta chain was sequenced during a study of cytomegalovirus exposure and HLA in healthy donors. Concerning this clone itself: Its antigen is undetermined.

This CDR3 spans 15 amino acids. V lost 1 base to trimming and J lost 3 bases, with 13 bases between them. In germline, CDR1 is SGHTA, CDR2 FQGNSA. The PCR ran on 60 Vbeta and 13 Jbeta primers. TCRdb's table, derived via immunoSEQ multiplex PCR, lists solely in-frame clones and lacks some. The sample lists roughly 160,000 clones; over 75% were seen once. Study-level results: At a 0.05 false discovery rate, a later analysis found around 17,000 TCR beta sequences to be associated with HLA alleles.

The genes are TRBV7-2 and TRBJ2-7; D is uncertain. The sample consisted of PBMCs. The receptor was isolated from a man over 45 in good health and CMV-seropositive. The CDR3: CASSLGQDSLYEQYF. The CDR3 nucleotides are TGTGCCAGCAGCTTAGGGCAGGATTCACTCTACGAGCAGTACTTC.